This passage covers 17 T cell receptor beta chains from one sample sequenced in a study of regulatory dendritic cells for organ transplantation. Antigens for these TCRs are unknown. Assay: immunoSEQ multiplex PCR; the TCRdb copy retains only in-frame clones and omits some. The data contain approximately 11,000 clones, about 81% of them singletons. Sorted subsets were CFSE-labeled and cultured approximately 5 days with allogeneic dendritic cells. Sequenced material: memory CD4+ T cells from blood cultured with regulatory dendritic cells. Documented subset: CD45RO+ memory T cells. The receptors come from a human donor in good health.

The J gene is TRBJ2-5, the V gene TRBV5-1; TRBD1 might be the D (6 bases). Germline V gene sequence: CDR1 SGHRS, CDR2 YFSETQ. V dropped 1 base and J dropped 0 bases, with 10 bases sitting between them. The CDR3 has 15 amino acids. CDR3 bases: TGCGCCAGCAGCTTGCTCTCAGGGGACCAAGAGACCCAGTACTTC. The encoded protein is CASSLLSGDQETQYF.

This chain joins TRBV9 and TRBJ1-2; 8 bases align to TRBD1. This CDR3 has 15 residues. Germline CDR1 SGDLS, CDR2 YYNGEE. J lost 2 bases, V lost 4 bases, and 7 bases had no gene match. This chain's CDR3 is CASSTGGGVNYGYTF. CDR3 nucleotides: TGTGCCAGCAGCACAGGGGGGGGAGTGAACTATGGCTACACCTTC.

The chain links TRBV6-5 to TRBJ1-2; no clear D gene. The CDR3 is made up of 13 amino acids. V was trimmed by 4 bases and J by 6 bases, leaving 12 bases between them. The germline V gene encodes CDR1 MNHEY and CDR2 SVGAGI. The CDR3 coding sequence is TGTGCCAGCAGTTCTGAGGCAGATAATGGCTACACCTTC. Encoded protein: CASSSEADNGYTF.

This chain uses TRBV10-3 with TRBJ1-4, with 7 bases fitting TRBD1. The CDR3 is 14 amino acids. CDR1 ENHRY and CDR2 SYGVKD come from the germline V gene. V was pared by 6 bases and J by 5 bases, with 6 bases of the junction left unmatched. CDR3 protein: CAISDREGNEKLFF. The DNA for the CDR3 is TGTGCCATCAGCGACAGGGAAGGGAATGAAAAACTGTTTTTT.

The gene calls are TRBV14 and TRBJ2-5, with D perhaps matching TRBD1 (6 bases). Germline CDR1 is SGHDN and CDR2 is FVKESK. Trimming pared 2 bases from V and 2 bases from J, leaving 12 bases between. The CDR3 is 15 amino acids. In DNA, the CDR3 is TGTGCCAGCAGCCAATATGGACAGACGCAAGAGACCCAGTACTTC. The encoded protein is CASSQYGQTQETQYF.

The rearrangement links TRBV7-2 to TRBJ2-2; 15 bases line up with TRBD2. The ends lost 5 bases at V and 8 bases at J; junction bases unmatched: 6. CDR3 length: 16 residues. CDR1 and CDR2 (germline): SGHTA, FQGNSA. The CDR3 DNA reads TGTGCCAGCAGCCCTGGACTAGCGGGGGGGCGAGGGGAGCTGTTTTTT. Amino acid sequence: CASSPGLAGGRGELFF.

This clone was seen only a few times. The chain recombines TRBV9 with TRBJ2-7; D is ambiguous. Germline V gene data show CDR1 as SGDLS and CDR2 as YYNGEE. The CDR3 spans 13 residues. The V end was cut by 2 bases, the J end by 5 bases, with 11 bases between. CDR3 nucleotide sequence: TGTGCCAGCAGCGTTGGCCAACGAAACGAGCAGTACTTC. Translating it yields CASSVGQRNEQYF.

The rearrangement uses TRBV5-1 and TRBJ2-7, with D possibly TRBD1 on 5 matching bases. This CDR3 is 13 amino acids long. Trimming took 0 bases from V and 6 from J, leaving 10 bases between them. Germline CDR1 reads SGHRS; CDR2 reads YFSETQ. In DNA form, the CDR3 reads TGCGCCAGCAGCTTGGAGCCAGGGCGCGAGCAGTACTTC. Amino acids: CASSLEPGREQYF.

The chain employs TRBV6-5 and TRBJ2-7, with 8 bases matching TRBD1. V shed 6 bases, J shed 3 bases, and the junction held 7 bases outside the gene matches. The CDR3 runs 14 residues. The germline gives CDR1 MNHEY, CDR2 SVGAGI. CDR3 region: CASREDRALYEQYF. CDR3 bases: TGTGCCAGCAGGGAGGACAGGGCCCTCTACGAGCAGTACTTC.

This sequence joins TRBV5-4 and TRBJ1-2; 10 bases are shared with TRBD1. There are 14 residues in the CDR3. Germline loops: CDR1 SGHNT, CDR2 YYREEE (reference sequence). V shed 4 bases, J shed 3 bases, and the junction held 3 bases outside the gene matches. The DNA for the CDR3 is TGTGCCAGCAGCGCCGGGACAGGGGACTATGGCTACACCTTC. This sequence encodes CASSAGTGDYGYTF. The full variable domain, its missing parts supplied by reference TRBV5-4 and TRBJ1-2, is ETGVTQSPTHLIKTRGQQVTLRCSSQSGHNTVSWYQQALGQGPQFIFQYYREEENGRGNFPPRFSGLQFPNYSSELNVNALELDDSALYLCASSAGTGDYGYTFGSGTRLTVV.

This clone was counted only a few times. The J gene is TRBJ1-1, the V gene TRBV5-1; 9 nucleotides align to TRBD1. This CDR3 comprises 16 residues. CDR1 and CDR2 (germline): SGHRS, YFSETQ. With V trimmed by 4 bases and J by 0 bases, 7 bases remained unmatched. DNA of the CDR3: TGCGCCAGCAGCCCCGGACAGGGGATGATGAACACTGAAGCTTTCTTT. Translation gives CASSPGQGMMNTEAFF. The full variable domain, rest sourced from reference TRBV5-1 and TRBJ1-1, is KAGVTQTPRYLIKTRGQQVTLSCSPISGHRSVSWYQQTPGQGLQFLFEYFSETQRNKGNFPGRFSGRQFSNSRSEMNVSTLELGDSALYLCASSPGQGMMNTEAFFGQGTRLTVV.

In its sample, this clone was seen once. The gene calls are TRBV10-3 and TRBJ2-1, with 11 bases fitting TRBD2. The trim removed 5 bases at V and 5 bases at J, leaving 8 bases unmatched. CDR3 length: 16 amino acids. CDR1 and CDR2 (germline): ENHRY, SYGVKD. DNA for the CDR3: TGTGCCATCAGTCCAGCCGGGACTAGCGGAGACAATGAGCAGTTCTTC. This codes for CAISPAGTSGDNEQFF.

The rearrangement links TRBV7-3 to TRBJ1-3; D possibly corresponds to TRBD1 (6 bases). The CDR3 sequence is 17 residues long. Germline-derived CDR1 and CDR2 are SGHTA and FQGTGA. Trimming pared 5 bases from V and 0 bases from J, leaving 17 bases between. CDR3 region: CASSPPQGSYSGNTIYF. The CDR3 DNA reads as TGTGCCAGCAGCCCACCCCAGGGGTCCTACTCTGGAAACACCATATATTTT.

The chain is built from TRBV5-6 and TRBJ1-6; the match to TRBD1 covers 7 bases. Germline V gives CDR1 SGHDT, CDR2 YYEEEE. This CDR3 contains 14 residues. Losses at the gene ends were 4 bases for V and 7 bases for J; bases not matched to a gene: 5. The CDR3 DNA follows: TGTGCCAGCAGCCAGGACAGGTCCAATTCACCCCTCCACTTT. This sequence encodes CASSQDRSNSPLHF.

V gene TRBV2 combines with J gene TRBJ2-2, with D tentatively TRBD2 (5 bases). The CDR3 loop spans 13 amino acids. CDR1 and CDR2 from the germline V gene are SNHLY and FYNNEI. Trimming removed 7 bases from V and 3 bases from J, with 9 bases in between. The CDR3 nucleotides read TGTGCCAGCAACCGGGAAGACACCGGGGAGCTGTTTTTT. Its protein is CASNREDTGELFF.

The V gene is TRBV7-9, the J gene TRBJ1-4; unclear D gene. Trimming removed 2 bases from V and 6 bases from J, with 13 bases in between. Germline V gene data show CDR1 as SEHNR and CDR2 as FQNEAQ (reference sequence). This CDR3 region has 15 residues. Here the CDR3 reads CASSLIRSSDEKLFF. CDR3 DNA sequence: TGTGCCAGCAGCTTAATACGGTCGAGTGATGAAAAACTGTTTTTT. The full variable domain, completed using reference TRBV7-9 and TRBJ1-4, is DTGVSQNPRHKITKRGQNVTFRCDPISEHNRLYWYRQTLGQGPEFLTYFQNEAQLEKSRLLSDRFSAERPKGSFSTLEIQRTEQGDSAMYLCASSLIRSSDEKLFFGSGTQLSVL.

J is TRBJ1-6 and V is TRBV2, with 7 bases identical to TRBD1. This CDR3 region has 12 residues. The V and J ends lost 7 bases and 18 bases, in that order; junction bases with no gene match: 12. CDR1 and CDR2 (germline): SNHLY, FYNNEI. The CDR3 loop is CASTPGGRNPHF. CDR3 DNA sequence: TGTGCCAGCACCCCAGGGGGGAGAAACCCCCACTTT. Full variable domain (missing parts from reference TRBV2 and TRBJ1-6): EPEVTQTPSHQVTQMGQEVILRCVPISNHLYFYWYRQILGQKVEFLVSFYNNEISEKSEIFDDQFSVERPDGSNFTLKIRSTKLEDSAMYFCASTPGGRNPHFGNGTRLTVT.